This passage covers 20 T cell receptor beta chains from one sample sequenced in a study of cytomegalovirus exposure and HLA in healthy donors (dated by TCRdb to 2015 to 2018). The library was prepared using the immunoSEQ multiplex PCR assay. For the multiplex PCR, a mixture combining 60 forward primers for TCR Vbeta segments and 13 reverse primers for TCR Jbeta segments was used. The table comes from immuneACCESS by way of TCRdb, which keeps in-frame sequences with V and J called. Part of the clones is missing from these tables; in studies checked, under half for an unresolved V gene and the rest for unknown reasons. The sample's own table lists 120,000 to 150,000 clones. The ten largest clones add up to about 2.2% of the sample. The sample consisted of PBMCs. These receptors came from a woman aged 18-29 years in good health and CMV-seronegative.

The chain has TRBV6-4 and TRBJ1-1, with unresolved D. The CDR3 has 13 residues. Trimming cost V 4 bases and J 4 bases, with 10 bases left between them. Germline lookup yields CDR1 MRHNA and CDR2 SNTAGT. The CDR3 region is CASSGESGTEAFF. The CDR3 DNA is TGTGCCAGCAGTGGAGAGTCAGGCACTGAAGCTTTCTTT.

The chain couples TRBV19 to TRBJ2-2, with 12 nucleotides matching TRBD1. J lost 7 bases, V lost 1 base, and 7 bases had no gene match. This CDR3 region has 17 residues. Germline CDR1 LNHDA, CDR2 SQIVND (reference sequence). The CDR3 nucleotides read TGTGCCAGTAGTATAGGGGGGACAGGGGGCTTCGTCGGGGAGCTGTTTTTT. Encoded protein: CASSIGGTGGFVGELFF. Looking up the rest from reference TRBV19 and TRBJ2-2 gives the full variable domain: DGGITQSPKYLFRKEGQNVTLSCEQNLNHDAMYWYRQDPGQGLRLIYYSQIVNDFQKGDIAEGYSVSREKKESFPLTVTSAQKNPTAFYLCASSIGGTGGFVGELFFGEGSRLTVL.

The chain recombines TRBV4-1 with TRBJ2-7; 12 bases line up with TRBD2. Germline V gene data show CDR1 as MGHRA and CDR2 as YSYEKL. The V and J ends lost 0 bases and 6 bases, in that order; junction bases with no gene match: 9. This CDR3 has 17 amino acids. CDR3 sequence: CASSQDNTSGRRGEQYV. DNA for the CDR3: TGCGCCAGCAGCCAAGATAACACTAGCGGGAGGAGGGGCGAGCAGTACGTC.

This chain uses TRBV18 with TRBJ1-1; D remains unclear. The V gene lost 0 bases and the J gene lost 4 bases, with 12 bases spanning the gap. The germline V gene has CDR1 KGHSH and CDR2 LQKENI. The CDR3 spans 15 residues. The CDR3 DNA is TGTGCCAGCTCACCACCGGGAGGGAGCACCACTGAAGCTTTCTTT. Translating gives CASSPPGGSTTEAFF.

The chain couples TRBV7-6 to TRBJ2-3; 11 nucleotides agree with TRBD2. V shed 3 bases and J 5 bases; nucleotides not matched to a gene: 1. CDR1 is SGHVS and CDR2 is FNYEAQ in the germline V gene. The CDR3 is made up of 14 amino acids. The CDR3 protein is CASSFSGRVDTQYF. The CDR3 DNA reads TGTGCCAGCAGCTTTAGCGGGAGGGTAGATACGCAGTATTTT.

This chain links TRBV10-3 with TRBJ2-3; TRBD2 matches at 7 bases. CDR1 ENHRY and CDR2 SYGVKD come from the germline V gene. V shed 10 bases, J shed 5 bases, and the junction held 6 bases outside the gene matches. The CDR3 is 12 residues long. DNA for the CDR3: TGTGCCACCGGGACTACTAAAGATACGCAGTATTTT. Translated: CATGTTKDTQYF.

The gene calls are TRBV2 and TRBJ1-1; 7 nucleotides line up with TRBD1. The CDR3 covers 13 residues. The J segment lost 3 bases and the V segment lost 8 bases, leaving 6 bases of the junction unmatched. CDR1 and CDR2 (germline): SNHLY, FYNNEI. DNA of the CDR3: TGTGCCAGCCGAGTGGACAGGCACACTGAAGCTTTCTTT. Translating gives CASRVDRHTEAFF.

This CDR3 is CASSVEGPDTDTQYF. The CDR3 region has the DNA TGCGCCAGCAGTGTGGAGGGCCCCGACACAGATACGCAGTATTTT. The chain employs TRBV10-2 and TRBJ2-3, with a possible D match to TRBD2 (6 bases). V lost 4 bases and J 2 bases, leaving 13 bases between the germline ends. The CDR3 consists of 15 residues. The germline V gene has CDR1 WSHSY and CDR2 SAAADI.

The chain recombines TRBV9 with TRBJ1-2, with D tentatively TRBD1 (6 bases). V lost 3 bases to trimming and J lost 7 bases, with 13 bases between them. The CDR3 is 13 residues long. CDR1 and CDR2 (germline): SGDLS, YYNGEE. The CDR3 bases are TGTGCCAGCAGCGCCCTACAGGGCGGTGGCTACACCTTC. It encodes CASSALQGGGYTF.

CDR3 nucleotide sequence: TGCGCCAGCAGCCCTGGGACAGGGAGCTATGGCTACACCTTC. Protein sequence: CASSPGTGSYGYTF. The chain recombines TRBV5-1 with TRBJ1-2; TRBD1 matches at 9 bases. The V gene end was trimmed by 4 bases and the J gene end by 4 bases; junction bases not matched to a gene: 5. CDR1 and CDR2 from the germline V gene are SGHRS and YFSETQ. The CDR3 spans 14 residues. Based on the CDR3 plus reference TRBV5-1 and TRBJ1-2, the full variable domain is KAGVTQTPRYLIKTRGQQVTLSCSPISGHRSVSWYQQTPGQGLQFLFEYFSETQRNKGNFPGRFSGRQFSNSRSEMNVSTLELGDSALYLCASSPGTGSYGYTFGSGTRLTVV.

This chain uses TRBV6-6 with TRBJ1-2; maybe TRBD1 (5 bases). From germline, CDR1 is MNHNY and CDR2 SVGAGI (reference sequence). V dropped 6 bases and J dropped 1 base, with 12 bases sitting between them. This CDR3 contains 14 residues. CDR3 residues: CASRRDSFNYGYTF. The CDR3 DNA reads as TGTGCCAGCAGAAGAGACAGCTTTAACTATGGCTACACCTTC.

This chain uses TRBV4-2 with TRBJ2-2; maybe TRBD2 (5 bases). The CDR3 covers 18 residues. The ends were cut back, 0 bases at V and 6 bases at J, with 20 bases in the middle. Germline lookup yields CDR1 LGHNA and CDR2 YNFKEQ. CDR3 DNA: TGTGCCAGCAGCCAAGATTTGGCCGGGGTCACTGGTGCCGGGGAGCTGTTTTTT. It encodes CASSQDLAGVTGAGELFF.

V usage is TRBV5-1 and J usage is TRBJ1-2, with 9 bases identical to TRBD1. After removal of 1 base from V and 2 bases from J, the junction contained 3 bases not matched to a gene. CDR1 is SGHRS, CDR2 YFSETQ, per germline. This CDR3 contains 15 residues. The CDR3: CASSLSGQGNYGYTF. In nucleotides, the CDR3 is TGCGCCAGCAGCTTGAGTGGACAGGGGAACTATGGCTACACCTTC. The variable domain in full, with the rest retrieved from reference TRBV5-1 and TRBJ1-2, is KAGVTQTPRYLIKTRGQQVTLSCSPISGHRSVSWYQQTPGQGLQFLFEYFSETQRNKGNFPGRFSGRQFSNSRSEMNVSTLELGDSALYLCASSLSGQGNYGYTFGSGTRLTVV.

The CDR3: CASTGTGLNEQFF. The CDR3 DNA reads TGTGCCAGCACGGGGACAGGGCTAAATGAGCAGTTCTTC. J is TRBJ2-1 and V is TRBV6-5; 9 bases are a match to TRBD1. The J segment lost 7 bases and the V segment lost 7 bases, leaving 5 bases of the junction unmatched. The CDR3 extends over 13 amino acids. CDR1 is MNHEY, CDR2 SVGAGI, per germline.

DNA of the CDR3: TGTGCCAGCAGGGGGGGGGCTGAGACCTACGAGCAGTACTTC. Its protein is CASRGGAETYEQYF. This sequence joins TRBV6-6 and TRBJ2-7; perhaps TRBD2 as D (7 bases). CDR3 length: 14 amino acids. Germline V gene data show CDR1 as MNHNY and CDR2 as SVGAGI (reference sequence). Trimming shortened V by 6 bases and J by 2 bases, and 14 bases separated the two germline ends.

CDR3 bases: TGCGCCAGCAGCTTAGGACAGGCTGGGAATTCACCCCTCCACTTT. Translated, it gives CASSLGQAGNSPLHF. The V and J genes are TRBV5-1 and TRBJ1-6, with 7 nucleotides matching TRBD1. This CDR3 comprises 15 residues. After removal of 2 bases from V and 7 bases from J, the junction contained 6 bases not matched to a gene. The V gene's germline CDR1 is SGHRS and CDR2 YFSETQ.

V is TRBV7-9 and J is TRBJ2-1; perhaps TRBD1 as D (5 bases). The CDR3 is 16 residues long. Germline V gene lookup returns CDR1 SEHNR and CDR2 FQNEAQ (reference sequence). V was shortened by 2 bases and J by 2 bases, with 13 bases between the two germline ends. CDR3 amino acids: CASSLLTGNPYNEQFF. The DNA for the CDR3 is TGTGCCAGCAGCTTATTAACAGGTAACCCCTACAATGAGCAGTTCTTC.

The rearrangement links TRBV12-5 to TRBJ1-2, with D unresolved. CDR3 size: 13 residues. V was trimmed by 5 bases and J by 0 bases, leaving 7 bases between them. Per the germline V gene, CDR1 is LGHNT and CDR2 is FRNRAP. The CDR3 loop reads CASGGTTNYGYTF. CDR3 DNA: TGTGCTAGTGGTGGCACGACTAACTATGGCTACACCTTC.

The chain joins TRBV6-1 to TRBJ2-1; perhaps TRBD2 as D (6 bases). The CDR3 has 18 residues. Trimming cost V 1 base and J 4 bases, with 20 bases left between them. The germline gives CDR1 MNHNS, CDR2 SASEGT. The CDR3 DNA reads TGTGCCAGCAGTGAAGATATGTGGGCCGGGACTGGGTACAATGAGCAGTTCTTC. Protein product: CASSEDMWAGTGYNEQFF.

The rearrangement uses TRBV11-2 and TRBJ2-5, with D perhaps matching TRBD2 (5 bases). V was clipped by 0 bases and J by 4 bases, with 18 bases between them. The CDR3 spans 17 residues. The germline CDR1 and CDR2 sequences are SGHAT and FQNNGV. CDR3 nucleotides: TGTGCCAGCAGCTTAGATCACCGGTTTGGAGGAGTAGAGACCCAGTACTTC. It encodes CASSLDHRFGGVETQYF.